This T cell receptor beta chain emerged from a study of siplizumab effects on memory and regulatory T cells. This clone is deemed medium-sized (0.01 to 0.1%). Its antigen is not identified. The authors kept the mixed lymphocyte reaction cells in coculture at 37°C for more than five days. V lost 3 bases to trimming and J lost 3 bases, with 12 bases between them. The germline CDR1 and CDR2 sequences are SEHNR and FQNEAQ (reference sequence). The CDR3 is made up of 16 amino acids. Profiling relied on immunoSEQ multiplex PCR, and the TCRdb table lists in-frame clones only, not all of them. The repertoire includes about 13,000 clones, 30% to 50% of them detected once, and roughly a tenth sits in the top ten.

The J gene is TRBJ2-6, the V gene TRBV7-9; D call uncertain. The sequence derives from a human donor in good health; the cells came from an allogeneic mixed lymphocyte reaction. Sequencing input: CFSE-low (dividing) CD8+ T cells sorted from an allogeneic mixed lymphocyte reaction. The CDR3 nucleotides read TGTGCCAGCAGCTTTTCTTCCCATATTGGGGCCAACGTCCTGACTTTC. It translates to CASSFSSHIGANVLTF.